This entry features one T cell receptor (beta chain) sequence. The antigen remains undetermined. Trimming at V came to 6 bases and at J to 0 bases, leaving 5 bases not matched to a gene. The germline V gene has CDR1 MDHEN and CDR2 SYDVKM. The CDR3 consists of 15 residues. This record belongs to a study of cytomegalovirus exposure and HLA in healthy donors. PCR was performed using 60 Vbeta and 13 Jbeta primers. Using immunoSEQ multiplex PCR, the repertoire was profiled, and TCRdb retains in-frame clones only, with some absent. The table lists under 130,000 clones, around 65% of them singletons. Study outcomes and limitations: HLA alleles were associated with 15,000 to 20,000 TCR beta sequences in a later analysis at 0.05 false discovery rate. The number of N-insertions in an Asian-associated ancestry cluster was reportedly below the approximately 700-donor mean in a later analysis.

This TCR was sampled from a woman between 45 and 65 years old in good health and CMV-seronegative. Sequenced: PBMCs. This chain uses TRBV28 with TRBJ1-3; 7 nucleotides match TRBD1. The CDR3 loop is CASSRQGSSGNTIYF. The CDR3 bases are TGTGCCAGCAGCAGACAGGGTTCCTCTGGAAACACCATATATTTT.